The entry that follows covers one T cell receptor beta chain sequence. The data derive from a study of cytomegalovirus exposure and HLA in healthy donors. The trim removed 0 bases at V and 4 bases at J, leaving 1 base unmatched. Germline CDR1 KGHSH, CDR2 LQKENI. This CDR3 has 16 residues. PCR employed 60 Vbeta and 13 Jbeta primers. Method: immunoSEQ multiplex PCR; TCRdb's copy keeps in-frame clones and lacks some. Seen here are about 150,000 clones, roughly 88% observed once, and the top ten hold approximately 1.2%. The sample consisted of PBMCs. The chain combines TRBV18 with TRBJ2-1; TRBD2 matches at 12 bases. The sequence derives from a boy younger than 10 in good health and CMV-seronegative. The CDR3 is CASSPPLAGGYNEQFF. In DNA, the CDR3 is TGTGCCAGCTCACCACCGCTAGCGGGGGGGTACAATGAGCAGTTCTTC.